Listed here are 18 T cell receptor beta chains from one sample, sequenced in a study of cytomegalovirus exposure and HLA in healthy donors. In the PCR, 60 Vbeta and 13 Jbeta primers were used. Clones were sequenced by immunoSEQ multiplex PCR, and TCRdb holds only the in-frame ones, with some missing. Here the sample spans a few hundred thousand clones, 80% being singletons. Sequencing was carried out using PBMCs. These TCRs come from a girl aged 2 to 9 in good health and CMV-seronegative.

Concerning this clone itself: One end of the junction fails to match germline, which may point to a read error. This chain connects TRBV19 to TRBJ1-2; unclear D gene. The V gene's germline CDR1 is LNHDA and CDR2 SQIVND (reference sequence). CDR3 length: 15 amino acids. Here the CDR3 DNA reads TGTGCCAGTAGTCCCCATTTCGACGGTAACTACGGCTACACCTTC. Amino acid sequence: CASSPHFDGNYGYTF.

The CDR3 spells CAISESPLVLVDNEQFF. CDR3 DNA: TGTGCCATCAGTGAGTCCCCACTAGTCTTAGTAGACAATGAGCAGTTCTTC. V and J are TRBV10-3 and TRBJ2-1, with D maybe TRBD2 (5 bases). Germline V gene data show CDR1 as ENHRY and CDR2 as SYGVKD. Trimming stripped 0 bases from V and 5 bases from J, with 17 bases between. The CDR3 consists of 17 residues.

V and J are TRBV6-5 and TRBJ2-3; 11 bases fit TRBD2. This CDR3 has 15 amino acids. Germline V gene lookup returns CDR1 MNHEY and CDR2 SVGAGI. With V trimmed by 5 bases and J by 4 bases, 5 bases remained unmatched. The CDR3 nucleotides are TGTGCCAGCAGTGTTACTAGCGGGAGCGCAGATACGCAGTATTTT. Protein: CASSVTSGSADTQYF.

This rearrangement joins TRBV7-9 to TRBJ2-6; a possible D gene is TRBD1 (5 bases). The CDR3 is made up of 19 amino acids. Trimming took off 0 bases at V and 2 bases at J, with 17 bases between the two ends. Germline-derived CDR1 and CDR2 are SEHNR and FQNEAQ (reference sequence). CDR3 sequence (DNA): TGTGCCAGCAGCTTAGCGAGGACACCAGGTACTACTGGGGCCAACGTCCTGACTTTC. Translated, it gives CASSLARTPGTTGANVLTF.

Only a few counts were recorded for this clone. The J gene is TRBJ2-7, the V gene TRBV5-6; TRBD2 might be the D (6 bases). The germline gives CDR1 SGHDT, CDR2 YYEEEE. The CDR3 has 16 amino acids. Between the trimmed V and J ends, which lost 0 bases and 5 bases, there was a span of 18 bases. CDR3 coding DNA: TGTGCCAGCAGCTTGGAAGTTGCCCCCGGAGGGAACGAGCAGTACTTC. Protein product: CASSLEVAPGGNEQYF.

The CDR3 sequence is CASGAGTGDYNEQFF. CDR3 coding DNA: TGTGCCAGCGGAGCCGGGACAGGGGACTACAATGAGCAGTTCTTC. The rearrangement links TRBV2 to TRBJ2-1; TRBD1 agrees at 10 bases. This CDR3 is 15 amino acids long. Germline-derived CDR1 and CDR2 are SNHLY and FYNNEI. V lost 8 bases, J lost 3 bases, and 7 bases stayed unmatched.

As for this clone: The germline gene is not matched at one end of the junction; a read error may be the cause. This chain links TRBV2 with TRBJ1-2, with D hard to call. The CDR3 consists of 13 residues. Germline V gives CDR1 SNHLY, CDR2 FYNNEI. The CDR3, as DNA: TGTGCCAGCAGTGAACTACCCGACGGGGTTCACGCCTTC. This encodes CASSELPDGVHAF.

V is TRBV19 and J is TRBJ1-1; D might be TRBD1 (5 bases). V was cut by 7 bases and J by 2 bases, with 20 bases left in between. This CDR3 has 16 residues. Germline V gene data show CDR1 as LNHDA and CDR2 as SQIVND (reference sequence). The CDR3 is CASTTYSRQGNTEAFF. CDR3 in DNA: TGTGCCAGTACCACCTACTCGCGGCAGGGAAACACTGAAGCTTTCTTT.

This chain uses TRBV7-2 with TRBJ1-5; 7 bases are a match to TRBD1. Looked up from germline, CDR1 is SGHTA and CDR2 is FQGNSA. The CDR3 sequence is 13 residues long. Trimming took 3 bases from V and 7 from J; bases not matched to a gene: 3. CDR3 DNA sequence: TGTGCCAGCAGCTTCGACAGGGTCCAGCCCCAGCATTTT. This encodes CASSFDRVQPQHF.

The rearrangement joins TRBV30 to TRBJ1-4, with 9 nucleotides matching TRBD1. The germline V gene has CDR1 GTSNPN and CDR2 SVGIG (reference sequence). Trimming cost V 3 bases and J 6 bases; bases outside gene matches: 11. CDR3 length: 16 residues. The CDR3 DNA follows: TGTGCCTGGAGGGATGGTGGTGGGACAGGGCATGAAAAACTGTTTTTT. Amino acid sequence: CAWRDGGGTGHEKLFF.

The genes are TRBV6-1 and TRBJ1-5; D perhaps matches TRBD1 (6 bases). The length of the CDR3 is 14 residues. The V gene's germline CDR1 is MNHNS and CDR2 SASEGT. The V gene lost 10 bases and the J gene lost 5 bases, with 18 bases spanning the gap. For the CDR3, the DNA is TGTGCCACAAGGGGCAGGGGAAGGGATCAGCCCCAGCATTTT. Residues: CATRGRGRDQPQHF.

This clone was recorded a few times. The rearrangement links TRBV25-1 to TRBJ2-4, with 7 bases matching TRBD2. The CDR3 sequence is 15 residues long. J gave up 6 bases and V 5 bases, and 10 bases lay outside the gene matches. Germline V CDR1 and CDR2: MGHDK, SYGVNS. The CDR3 sequence is CASSPWAGVRNIQYF. In DNA form, the CDR3 reads TGTGCCAGCAGTCCTTGGGCGGGAGTAAGAAACATTCAGTACTTC.

The chain employs TRBV25-1 and TRBJ2-7; 7 bases line up with TRBD1. From germline, CDR1 is MGHDK and CDR2 SYGVNS. CDR3 length equals 14 residues. J gave up 2 bases and V 2 bases, and 3 bases lay outside the gene matches. CDR3 in DNA: TGTGCCAGCAGTGAACCGGGACAGACCTACGAGCAGTACTTC. It specifies CASSEPGQTYEQYF.

For this clone: The sample contains more than one DNA sequence encoding this CDR3. V and J are TRBV9 and TRBJ2-2; no definite D call. This CDR3 comprises 13 residues. Deletions cut 4 bases from V and 1 base from J, with 5 bases between. Germline values: CDR1 SGDLS, CDR2 YYNGEE. CDR3 region: CASSLRNTGELFF. As DNA, the CDR3 is TGTGCCAGCAGCCTGAGGAACACCGGGGAGCTGTTTTTT. The full variable domain, completed using reference TRBV9 and TRBJ2-2, is DSGVTQTPKHLITATGQRVTLRCSPRSGDLSVYWYQQSLDQGLQFLIQYYNGEERAKGNILERFSAQQFPDLHSELNLSSLELGDSALYFCASSLRNTGELFFGEGSRLTVL.

This clone has just one count. The V gene is TRBV28, the J gene TRBJ2-5, with 7 bases fitting TRBD2. Gene TRBJ2-7 matches the end of the DNA better, so the J call may be wrong. Germline-derived CDR1 and CDR2 are MDHEN and SYDVKM. This CDR3 region has 13 residues. CDR3 nucleotides: TGTGCCAGCAGGGTTACGCCTAGCGGCGAGCAGTACTTC. It yields the protein CASRVTPSGEQYF.

This sequence joins TRBV18 and TRBJ1-2; 7 bases are shared with TRBD1. The CDR3 has 15 residues. Losses at the gene ends were 2 bases for V and 7 bases for J; bases not matched to a gene: 10. Germline CDR1 is KGHSH and CDR2 is LQKENI. In DNA, the CDR3 is TGTGCCAGCTCACCAGGGCTCAGGGGGAATGGTGGCTACACCTTC. Protein sequence: CASSPGLRGNGGYTF.

The chain combines TRBV6-5 with TRBJ2-3, with D perhaps matching TRBD2 (7 bases). The V gene's germline CDR1 is MNHEY and CDR2 SVGAGI. Trimming stripped 6 bases from V and 4 bases from J, with 14 bases between. The CDR3 consists of 14 residues. The chain's CDR3 is CASRRGAGADTQYF. The DNA for the CDR3 is TGTGCCAGCAGGAGGGGGGCGGGGGCAGATACGCAGTATTTT.

V is TRBV28 and J is TRBJ2-7, with D unresolved. V lost 2 bases and J 2 bases, leaving 13 bases between the germline ends. Germline loops: CDR1 MDHEN, CDR2 SYDVKM. This CDR3 spans 15 amino acids. CDR3 in DNA: TGTGCCAGCAGTTTAGGGTCGACTTTCCCCTACGAGCAGTACTTC. Translated, it gives CASSLGSTFPYEQYF.